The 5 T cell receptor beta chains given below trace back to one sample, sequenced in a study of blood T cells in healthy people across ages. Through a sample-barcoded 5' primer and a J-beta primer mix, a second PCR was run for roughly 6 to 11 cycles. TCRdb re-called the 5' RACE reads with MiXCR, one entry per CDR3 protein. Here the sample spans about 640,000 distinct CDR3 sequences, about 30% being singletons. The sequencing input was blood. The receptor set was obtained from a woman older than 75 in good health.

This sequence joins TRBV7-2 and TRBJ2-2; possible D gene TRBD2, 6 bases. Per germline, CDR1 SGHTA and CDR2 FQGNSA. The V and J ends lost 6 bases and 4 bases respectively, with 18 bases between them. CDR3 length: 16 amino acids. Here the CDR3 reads CASSSAGSTATGELFF. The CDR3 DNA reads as TGTGCCAGCAGTTCGGCGGGGTCCACGGCCACCGGGGAGCTGTTTTTT.

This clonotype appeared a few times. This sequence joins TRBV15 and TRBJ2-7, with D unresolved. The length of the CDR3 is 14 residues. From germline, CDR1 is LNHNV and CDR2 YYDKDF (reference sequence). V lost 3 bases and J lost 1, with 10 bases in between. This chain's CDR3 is CATSSPSVSYEQYF. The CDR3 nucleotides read TGTGCCACCAGCAGTCCCTCCGTTTCCTACGAGCAGTACTTC.

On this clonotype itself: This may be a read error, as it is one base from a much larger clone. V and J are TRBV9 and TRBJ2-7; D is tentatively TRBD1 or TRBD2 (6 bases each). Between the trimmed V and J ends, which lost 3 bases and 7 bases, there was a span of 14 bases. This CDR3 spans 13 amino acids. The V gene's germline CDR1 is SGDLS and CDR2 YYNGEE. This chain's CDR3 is CASSGGAKNEQYF. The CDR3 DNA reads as TGTGCCAGCAGCGGGGGGGCCAAGAATGAGCAGTACTTC.

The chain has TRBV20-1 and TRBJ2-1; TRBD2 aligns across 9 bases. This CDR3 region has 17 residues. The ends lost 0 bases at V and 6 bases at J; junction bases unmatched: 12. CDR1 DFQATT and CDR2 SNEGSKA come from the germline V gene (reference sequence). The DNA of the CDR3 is TGCAGTGCTAGAGATTGGGACGGCGGGAGGGTTACCAATGAGCAGTTCTTC. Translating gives CSARDWDGGRVTNEQFF.

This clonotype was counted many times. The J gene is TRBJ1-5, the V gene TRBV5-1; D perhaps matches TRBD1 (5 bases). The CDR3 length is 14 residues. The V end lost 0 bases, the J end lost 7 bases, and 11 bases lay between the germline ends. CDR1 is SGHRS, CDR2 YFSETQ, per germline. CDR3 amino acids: CASSLGGRDQPQHF. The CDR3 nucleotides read TGCGCCAGCAGCTTGGGGGGCAGGGACCAGCCCCAGCATTTT.